The rows below give T cell receptor beta chains drawn from one sample of a study of T cells after yellow fever vaccination. Using its own MiXCR run on the 5' RACE reads, TCRdb lists one record per CDR3 protein. The data contain hundreds of thousands of distinct CDR3 sequences, roughly an eighth of them singletons. The sample in question was PBMCs, obtained on the day of the yellow fever booster vaccination. These receptor sequences come from a man in his thirties or forties who received the YFV17D yellow fever vaccine. CDR3s include the opening cysteine and the closing phenylalanine or tryptophan. The order of the fields is clone size, D gene, V gene, J gene, CDR3 DNA, CDR3 protein. A D gene is named only where the DNA matches it firmly. Clone sizes are given selectively: once, few, many, or a class where the clone is expanded.

NA	NA	TRBV30	TRBJ2-5	TGTGCCTGGAGTGTACACAGTACCGAGACCCAGTACTTC	CAWSVHSTETQYF
few	NA	TRBV21-1	TRBJ2-1	TGTGCCAGCAGCAAAGTGGGGCTAGCGGGAGTTGGCAATGAGCAGTTCTTC	CASSKVGLAGVGNEQFF
few	NA	TRBV5-4	TRBJ2-7	TGTGCCAGCAGCCCCGGGGGGACAGAGTACTACGAGCAGTACTTC	CASSPGGTEYYEQYF
few	NA	TRBV19	TRBJ2-2	TGTGCCAGTAGTACCGGCGTCACCGGGGAGCTGTTTTTT	CASSTGVTGELFF
NA	TRBD2	TRBV25-1	TRBJ2-1	TGTGCCAGCAGTCAGACTAGCGGAGCCCGCTCCTACAATGAGCAGTTCTTC	CASSQTSGARSYNEQFF
NA	TRBD1	TRBV6-2/TRBV6-3	TRBJ2-1	TGTGCCAGCACCCATCGCCGGGACAGGGGGCATCATGAGCAGTTCTTC	CASTHRRDRGHHEQFF
NA	NA	TRBV7-8	TRBJ2-5	TGTGCCAGCAGCTCCCATCATATAGCTGGTAGCGCCGGAATGGGGACCCAGTACTTC	CASSSHHIAGSAGMGTQYF
NA	TRBD2	TRBV6-2/TRBV6-3	TRBJ2-1	TGTGCCAGCAGTTACGGCCGGCGGGAGATCGATGAGCAGTTCTTC	CASSYGRREIDEQFF
few	TRBD1	TRBV6-1	TRBJ1-2	TGTGCCAGCAGACCCCCGGGACAGGGATCTGGCTACACCTTC	CASRPPGQGSGYTF
NA	NA	TRBV20-1	TRBJ1-4	TGCAGTGCTCCGGCCTTCGGTGAAAAACTGTTTTTT	CSAPAFGEKLFF
NA	NA	TRBV2	TRBJ2-5	TGTGCCAGCAGAGCCGGGACTCAAGAGACCCAGTACTTC	CASRAGTQETQYF
NA	NA	TRBV20-1	TRBJ2-7	TGCAGTGCTAGAGGAGCGGTCTACTCCTACGAGCAGTACTTC	CSARGAVYSYEQYF
few	TRBD2	TRBV6-1	TRBJ2-1	TGTGCCAGCAGCTGGACTAGCGGCTACTATGAGCAGTTCTTC	CASSWTSGYYEQFF
NA	NA	TRBV7-2	TRBJ2-7	TGTGCCAGCAGCCCCGCCGGCCTCGAGTACGAGCAGTACTTC	CASSPAGLEYEQYF
NA	NA	TRBV20-1	TRBJ2-3	TGCAGTGCCAATCCTGGGCCTAGCACAGATACGCAGTATTTT	CSANPGPSTDTQYF
NA	NA	TRBV7-2	TRBJ2-7	TGTGCCAGCAGCTCCCGCGTTCCCTACGAGCAGTACTTC	CASSSRVPYEQYF
NA	NA	TRBV27	TRBJ2-6	TGTGCCAGCAGTCGCCCCTTGGGATCTGGGGCCAACGTCCTGACTTTC	CASSRPLGSGANVLTF
few	NA	TRBV7-8	TRBJ2-1	TGTGCCAGCAGCTTAGTATTACTGAACAATGAGCAGTTCTTC	CASSLVLLNNEQFF
NA	TRBD2	TRBV2	TRBJ2-5	TGTGCCAGCAGTGAGCTTCTAGCGGGAGTTGGGACCCAGTACTTC	CASSELLAGVGTQYF
NA	NA	TRBV28	TRBJ2-7	TGTGCCAGCAGTTTCTGGCAAGGAACCTACGAGCAGTACTTC	CASSFWQGTYEQYF
NA	TRBD2	TRBV29-1	TRBJ2-7	TGCAGCGTGGAGGGCGGCGGGAGCGTAGAGCAGTACTTC	CSVEGGGSVEQYF
few	NA	TRBV5-4	TRBJ2-1	TGTGCCAGCAGCTCTGACAGGAGCGGGGCCTACAATGAGCAGTTCTTC	CASSSDRSGAYNEQFF
few	NA	TRBV12-3/TRBV12-4	TRBJ2-3	TGTGCCAGCAGTACCGGGACTCAACTAGATACGCAGTATTTT	CASSTGTQLDTQYF
NA	NA	TRBV6-2/TRBV6-3	TRBJ2-6	TGTGCCAGCAGCAAACAGGGTCTAATCTCTGGGGCCAACGTCCTGACTTTC	CASSKQGLISGANVLTF
NA	NA	TRBV28	TRBJ1-1	TGTGCCAGCAGCCGCCGAACCGGGACCGGGAACACTGAAGCTTTCTTT	CASSRRTGTGNTEAFF
few	TRBD1	TRBV9	TRBJ2-2	TGTGCCAGCAGCGGACGGACAGGGGTGGGCACCGGGGAGCTGTTTTTT	CASSGRTGVGTGELFF
NA	TRBD2	TRBV20-1	TRBJ2-1	TGCAGTGCTAGACCCCGCGGGGGGAGCTCCTACAATGAGCAGTTCTTC	CSARPRGGSSYNEQFF
few	NA	TRBV4-3	TRBJ1-1	TGCGCCAGCAGCCAAGTGTTAAGGGAAAACACTGAAGCTTTCTTT	CASSQVLRENTEAFF
NA	TRBD1	TRBV12-3/TRBV12-4	TRBJ2-1	TGTGCCAGCAGTTTACGCGGGACAGGGTTCAATGAGCAGTTCTTC	CASSLRGTGFNEQFF
many	TRBD2	TRBV20-1	TRBJ2-1	TGCAGTGCTAGACTGGGCGGGAGCGGTGAGCAGTTCTTC	CSARLGGSGEQFF
NA	NA	TRBV15	TRBJ2-1	TGTGCCACCAGCAGAGAGGTGGGCAATGAGCAGTTCTTC	CATSREVGNEQFF
NA	NA	TRBV7-2	TRBJ2-7	TGTGCCAGCAGCTTAATGCAGGGACCTTACGAGCAGTACTTC	CASSLMQGPYEQYF
NA	TRBD2	TRBV30	TRBJ2-4	TGTGCCTGGAGTCTCGGACTAGCGGGAGATGGCAAAAACATTCAGTACTTC	CAWSLGLAGDGKNIQYF
NA	NA	TRBV20-1	TRBJ2-2	TGCAGTGCTCGCCATCCCCTCACCGGGGAGCTGTTTTTT	CSARHPLTGELFF
few	TRBD2	TRBV25-1	TRBJ2-1	TGTGCCAGCAGCGGAAAAAATCGCCTAGCGGGGCGTTTGAATTCCTACAATGAGCAGTTCTTC	CASSGKNRLAGRLNSYNEQFF
few	TRBD2	TRBV6-5	TRBJ2-1	TGTGCCAGCAGTTACTTACCGGGACTAGCGGGAGGTGGGTCCCCTGAGCAGTTCTTC	CASSYLPGLAGGGSPEQFF
many	NA	TRBV7-2	TRBJ2-5	TGTGCCAGCAGCCATAACCAAGAGACCCAGTACTTC	CASSHNQETQYF
NA	NA	TRBV28	TRBJ1-3	TGTGCCAGCAGGCCAACAGTTTACTCTGGAAACACCATATATTTT	CASRPTVYSGNTIYF
few	NA	TRBV30	TRBJ2-7	TGTGCCTGGATTGGAGGGTACGAGCAGTACTTC	CAWIGGYEQYF
few	TRBD1	TRBV10-2	TRBJ1-5	TGCGCCAGCAGGGACAGGCCGGATCAGCCCCAGCATTTT	CASRDRPDQPQHF
few	NA	TRBV20-1	TRBJ2-7	TGCAGCAGCGGTGAAGCTGGGTACGAGCAGTACTTC	CSSGEAGYEQYF
few	TRBD1	TRBV25-1	TRBJ2-1	TGTGCCAGCACATCGTCGGGACAGTCGCGTCAGTTCTTC	CASTSSGQSRQFF
NA	NA	TRBV15	TRBJ2-3	TGTGCCACCAGCAGACAGTACACAGATACGCAGTATTTT	CATSRQYTDTQYF
NA	NA	TRBV20-1	TRBJ1-2	TGCAGTGCCATACAGGGAATTGGCTATGGCTACACCTTC	CSAIQGIGYGYTF
NA	NA	TRBV21-1	TRBJ2-2	TGTGCCAGCAGCCTCCGGGACAGACTTTCCCTTTGTAACACCGGGGAGCTGTTTTTT	CASSLRDRLSLCNTGELFF
many	NA	TRBV7-9	TRBJ1-1	TGTGCCAGCAGCTTGGCAGGGTTTTTCACTGAAGCTTTCTTT	CASSLAGFFTEAFF
NA	TRBD1	TRBV27	TRBJ2-7	TGTGCCAGCAGATGGGGGACAGGGGATTACTACGAGCAGTACTTC	CASRWGTGDYYEQYF
NA	NA	TRBV9	TRBJ2-1	TGTGCCAGCAGCGCAGCCGGACAGCCCTACAATGAGCAGTTCTTC	CASSAAGQPYNEQFF
NA	TRBD2	TRBV4-2	TRBJ2-1	TGTGCCAGCAGCCAGCAAGCGGGAGCGTCCTACAATGAGCAGTTCTTC	CASSQQAGASYNEQFF
NA	NA	TRBV20-1	TRBJ2-4	TGCAGTGCTCCCGGGACCAATACTCCCAAAAACATTCAGTACTTC	CSAPGTNTPKNIQYF
NA	NA	TRBV29-1	TRBJ1-1	TGCAGCGTTGAGGGTTTCTCGAACACTGAAGCTTTCTTT	CSVEGFSNTEAFF
NA	NA	TRBV30	TRBJ2-7	TGTGCCTGGAGTGTACCCCTTGGCAGGGGGAGGTCCTACGAGCAGTACTTC	CAWSVPLGRGRSYEQYF
few	NA	TRBV28	TRBJ1-5	TGTGCCAGGTTACATGGCAGGCAGCCCCAGCATTTT	CARLHGRQPQHF
NA	NA	TRBV19	TRBJ2-4	TGTGCCAGTAGTATACCCTCCCTGGTGGCCAAAAACATTCAGTACTTC	CASSIPSLVAKNIQYF
NA	TRBD2	TRBV5-1	TRBJ2-7	TGCGCCAGCAGCTTGGCCAGGACTAGCGGGAGGGCCCCCTCCTACGAGCAGTACTTC	CASSLARTSGRAPSYEQYF
NA	NA	TRBV7-9	TRBJ1-4	TGTGCCAGCAGCTTTAATGAAAAACTGTTTTTT	CASSFNEKLFF
few	NA	TRBV11-2	TRBJ1-6	TGTGCCAGCAGCTTAGGCCCCCAGTCTAATTCACCCCTCCACTTT	CASSLGPQSNSPLHF